This T cell receptor beta chain was observed in a study of T cell responses to AZD1222 COVID-19 vaccine. In regard to this clone: Its antigen is still unknown.

Repertoires were generated with immunoSEQ multiplex PCR, while TCRdb's copy carries only in-frame clones and drops some. This sample has 150,000 to 200,000 clones, with around nine tenths found just once. Study observations and caveats: Most donors were white British, females outnumbered males, and clonal diversity was possibly underestimated. None of the repertoires were sampled until the peak T cell response had passed.

Germline CDR1 and CDR2: SEHNR and FQNEAQ (reference sequence). The V end was cut by 1 base, the J end by 4 bases, with 19 bases between. This CDR3 has 18 amino acids. This chain joins TRBV7-9 and TRBJ1-4, with a tentative D call TRBD1 (5 bases). This receptor was obtained from an adult who received the MenACWY meningococcal vaccine as a control. The sample consisted of peripheral blood, taken 28 days after the second dose of the MenACWY control vaccine. CDR3 nucleotides: TGTGCCAGCAGCTTAGAACAGGTTCCGATACTGGATAATGAAAAACTGTTTTTT. Translating it yields CASSLEQVPILDNEKLFF. The full variable domain, in which reference TRBV7-9 and TRBJ1-4 provide the parts outside the CDR3, is DTGVSQNPRHKITKRGQNVTFRCDPISEHNRLYWYRQTLGQGPEFLTYFQNEAQLEKSRLLSDRFSAERPKGSFSTLEIQRTEQGDSAMYLCASSLEQVPILDNEKLFFGSGTQLSVL.